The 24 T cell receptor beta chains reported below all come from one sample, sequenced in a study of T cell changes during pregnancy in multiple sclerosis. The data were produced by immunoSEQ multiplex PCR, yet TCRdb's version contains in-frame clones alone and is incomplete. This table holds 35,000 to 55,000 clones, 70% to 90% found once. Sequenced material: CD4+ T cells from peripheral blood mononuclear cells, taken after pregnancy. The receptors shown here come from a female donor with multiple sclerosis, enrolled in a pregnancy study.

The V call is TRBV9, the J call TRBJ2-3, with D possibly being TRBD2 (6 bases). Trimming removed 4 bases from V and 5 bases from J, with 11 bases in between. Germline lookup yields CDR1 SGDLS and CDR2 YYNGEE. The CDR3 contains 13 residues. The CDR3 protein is CASSLWGEDTQYF. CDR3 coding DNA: TGTGCCAGCAGCCTATGGGGGGAAGATACGCAGTATTTT.

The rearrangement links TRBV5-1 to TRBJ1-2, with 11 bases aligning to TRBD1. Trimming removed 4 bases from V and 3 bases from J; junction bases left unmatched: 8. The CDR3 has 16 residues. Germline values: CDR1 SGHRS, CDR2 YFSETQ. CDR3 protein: CASSPGRTGGYYGYTF. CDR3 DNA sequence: TGCGCCAGCAGCCCGGGTAGGACAGGGGGCTACTATGGCTACACCTTC.

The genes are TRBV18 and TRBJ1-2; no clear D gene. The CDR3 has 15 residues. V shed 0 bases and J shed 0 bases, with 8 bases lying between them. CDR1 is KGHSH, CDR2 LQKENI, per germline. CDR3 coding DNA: TGTGCCAGCTCACCACCCGCGTTAGCTAACTATGGCTACACCTTC. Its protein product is CASSPPALANYGYTF.

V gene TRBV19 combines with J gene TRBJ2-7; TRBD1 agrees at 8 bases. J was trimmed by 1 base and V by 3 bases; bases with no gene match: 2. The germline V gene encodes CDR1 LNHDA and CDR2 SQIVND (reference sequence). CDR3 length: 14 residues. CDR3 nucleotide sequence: TGTGCCAGTAGTATGCGACAGGGGTCCTACGAGCAGTACTTC. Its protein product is CASSMRQGSYEQYF. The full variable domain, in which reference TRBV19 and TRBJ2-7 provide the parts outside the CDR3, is DGGITQSPKYLFRKEGQNVTLSCEQNLNHDAMYWYRQDPGQGLRLIYYSQIVNDFQKGDIAEGYSVSREKKESFPLTVTSAQKNPTAFYLCASSMRQGSYEQYFGPGTRLTVT.

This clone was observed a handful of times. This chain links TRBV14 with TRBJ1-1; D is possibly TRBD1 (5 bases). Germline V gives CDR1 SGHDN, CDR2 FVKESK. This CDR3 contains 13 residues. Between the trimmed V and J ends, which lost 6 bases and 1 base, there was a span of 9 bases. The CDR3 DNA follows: TGTGCCAGCAGTCTACAGGAGAACACTGAAGCTTTCTTT. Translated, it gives CASSLQENTEAFF.

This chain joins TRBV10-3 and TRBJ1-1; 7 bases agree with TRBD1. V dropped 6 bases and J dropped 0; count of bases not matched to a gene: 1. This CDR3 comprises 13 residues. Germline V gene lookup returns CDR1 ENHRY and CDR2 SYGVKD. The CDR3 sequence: CAISGQVNTEAFF. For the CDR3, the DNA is TGTGCCATCAGCGGACAGGTGAACACTGAAGCTTTCTTT.

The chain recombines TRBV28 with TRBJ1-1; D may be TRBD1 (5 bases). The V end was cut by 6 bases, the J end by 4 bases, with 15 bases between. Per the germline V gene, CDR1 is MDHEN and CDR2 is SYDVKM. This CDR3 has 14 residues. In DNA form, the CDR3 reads TGTGCCAGCAGGACTCGGGGGACGGGCACTGAAGCTTTCTTT. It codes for CASRTRGTGTEAFF.

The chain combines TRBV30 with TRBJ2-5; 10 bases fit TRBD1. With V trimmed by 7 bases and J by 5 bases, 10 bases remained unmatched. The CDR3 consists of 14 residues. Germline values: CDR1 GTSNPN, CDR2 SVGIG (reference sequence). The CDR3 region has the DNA TGTGCCTCGCAAAGACAGGGGGCGCCGGAGACCCAGTACTTC. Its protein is CASQRQGAPETQYF. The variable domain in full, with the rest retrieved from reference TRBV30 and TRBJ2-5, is SQTIHQWPATLVQPVGSPLSLECTVEGTSNPNLYWYRQAAGRGLQLLFYSVGIGQISSEVPQNLSASRPQDRQFILSSKKLLLSDSGFYLCASQRQGAPETQYFGPGTRLLVL.

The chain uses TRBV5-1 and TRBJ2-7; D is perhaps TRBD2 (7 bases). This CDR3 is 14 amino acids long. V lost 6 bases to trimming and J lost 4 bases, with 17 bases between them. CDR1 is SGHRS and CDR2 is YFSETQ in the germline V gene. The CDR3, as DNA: TGCGCCAGCACCTGGGGGGGACAAGGTTACGAGCAGTACTTC. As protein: CASTWGGQGYEQYF.

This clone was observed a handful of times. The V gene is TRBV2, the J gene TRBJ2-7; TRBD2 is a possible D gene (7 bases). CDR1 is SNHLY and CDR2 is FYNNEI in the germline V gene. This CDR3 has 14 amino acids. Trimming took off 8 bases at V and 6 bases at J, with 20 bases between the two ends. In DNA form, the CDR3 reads TGTGCCAGCGATATCGGACTAGTAGGGGGCGAGCAGTACTTC. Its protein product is CASDIGLVGGEQYF.

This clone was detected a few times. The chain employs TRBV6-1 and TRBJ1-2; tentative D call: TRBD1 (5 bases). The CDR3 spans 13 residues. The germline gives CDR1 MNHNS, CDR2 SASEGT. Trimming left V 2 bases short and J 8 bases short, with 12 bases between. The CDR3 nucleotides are TGTGCCAGCAGTGAAAGGGGCCGGGCGGGCTACACCTTC. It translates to CASSERGRAGYTF.

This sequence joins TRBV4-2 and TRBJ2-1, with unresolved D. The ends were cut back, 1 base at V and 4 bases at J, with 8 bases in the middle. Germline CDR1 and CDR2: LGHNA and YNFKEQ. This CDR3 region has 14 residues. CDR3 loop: CASSQVYTYNEQFF. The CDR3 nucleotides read TGTGCCAGCAGCCAAGTGTACACATACAATGAGCAGTTCTTC.

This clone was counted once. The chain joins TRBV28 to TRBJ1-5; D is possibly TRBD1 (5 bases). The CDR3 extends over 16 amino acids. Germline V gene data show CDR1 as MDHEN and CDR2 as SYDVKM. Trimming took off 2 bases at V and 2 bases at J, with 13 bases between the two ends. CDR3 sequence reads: CASSLGRGGGNQPQHF. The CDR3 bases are TGTGCCAGCAGTTTAGGGAGGGGCGGCGGCAATCAGCCCCAGCATTTT.

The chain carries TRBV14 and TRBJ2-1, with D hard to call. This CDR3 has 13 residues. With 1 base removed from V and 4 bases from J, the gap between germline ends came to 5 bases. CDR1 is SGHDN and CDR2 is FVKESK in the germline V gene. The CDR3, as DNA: TGTGCCAGCAGCCAAGGAGTTTACAATGAGCAGTTCTTC. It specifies CASSQGVYNEQFF.

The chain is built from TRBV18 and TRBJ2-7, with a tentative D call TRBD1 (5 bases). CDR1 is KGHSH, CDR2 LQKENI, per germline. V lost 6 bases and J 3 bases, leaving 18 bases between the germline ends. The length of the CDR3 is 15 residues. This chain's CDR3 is CASSPGFEALYEQYF. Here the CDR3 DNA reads TGTGCCAGCTCTCCAGGGTTCGAGGCCCTCTACGAGCAGTACTTC.

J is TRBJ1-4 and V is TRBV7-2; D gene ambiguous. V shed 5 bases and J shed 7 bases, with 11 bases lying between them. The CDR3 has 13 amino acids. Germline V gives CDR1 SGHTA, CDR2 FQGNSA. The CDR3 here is CASSLEEGEKLFF. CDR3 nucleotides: TGTGCCAGCAGCCTCGAGGAAGGTGAAAAACTGTTTTTT.

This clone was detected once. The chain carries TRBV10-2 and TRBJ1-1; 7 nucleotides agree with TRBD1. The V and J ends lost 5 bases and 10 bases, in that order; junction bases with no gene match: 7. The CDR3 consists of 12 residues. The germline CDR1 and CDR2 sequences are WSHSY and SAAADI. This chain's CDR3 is CASSREQGVAFF. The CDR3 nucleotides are TGCGCCAGCAGTAGGGAGCAGGGGGTAGCTTTCTTT.

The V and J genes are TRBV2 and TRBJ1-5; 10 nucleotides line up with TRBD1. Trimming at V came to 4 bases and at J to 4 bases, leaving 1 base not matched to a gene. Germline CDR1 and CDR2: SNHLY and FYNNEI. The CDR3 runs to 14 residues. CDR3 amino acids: CASSGTGGNQPQHF. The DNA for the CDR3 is TGTGCCAGCAGTGGGACAGGGGGAAATCAGCCCCAGCATTTT.

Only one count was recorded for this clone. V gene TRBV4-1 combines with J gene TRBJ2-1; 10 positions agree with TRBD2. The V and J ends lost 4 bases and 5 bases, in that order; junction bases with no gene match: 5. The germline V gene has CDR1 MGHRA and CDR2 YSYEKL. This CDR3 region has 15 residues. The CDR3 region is CASSPSGRLDNEQFF. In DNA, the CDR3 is TGCGCCAGCAGCCCTAGCGGGAGATTAGACAATGAGCAGTTCTTC.

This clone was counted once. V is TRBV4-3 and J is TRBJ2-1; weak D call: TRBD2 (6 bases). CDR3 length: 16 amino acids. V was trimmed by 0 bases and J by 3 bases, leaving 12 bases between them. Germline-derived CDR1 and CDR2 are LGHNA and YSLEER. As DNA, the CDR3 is TGCGCCAGCAGCCAAGACGGGGTAGCGGACTACAATGAGCAGTTCTTC. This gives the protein CASSQDGVADYNEQFF.

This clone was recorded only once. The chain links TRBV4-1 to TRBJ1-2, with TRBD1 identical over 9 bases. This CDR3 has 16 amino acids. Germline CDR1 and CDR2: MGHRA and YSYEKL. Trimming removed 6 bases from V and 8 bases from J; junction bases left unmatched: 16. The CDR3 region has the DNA TGCGCCAGCAGTCAGAATGGACAGGGGCAAATTGGGGGCTACACCTTC. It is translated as CASSQNGQGQIGGYTF.

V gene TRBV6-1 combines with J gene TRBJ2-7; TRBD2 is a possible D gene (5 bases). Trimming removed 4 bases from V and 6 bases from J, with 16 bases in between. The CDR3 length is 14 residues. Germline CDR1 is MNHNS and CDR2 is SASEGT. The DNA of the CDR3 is TGTGCCAGCAGTGGACTGGACTCTACTTTCGAGCAGTACTTC. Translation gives CASSGLDSTFEQYF.

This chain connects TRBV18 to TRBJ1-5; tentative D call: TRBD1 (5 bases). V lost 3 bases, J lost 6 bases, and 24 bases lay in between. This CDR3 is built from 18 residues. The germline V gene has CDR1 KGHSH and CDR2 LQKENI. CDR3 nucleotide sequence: TGTGCCAGCTCACCGGGGCAACGTCCAGGGCGGTGGGGTCAGCCCCAGCATTTT. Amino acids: CASSPGQRPGRWGQPQHF.

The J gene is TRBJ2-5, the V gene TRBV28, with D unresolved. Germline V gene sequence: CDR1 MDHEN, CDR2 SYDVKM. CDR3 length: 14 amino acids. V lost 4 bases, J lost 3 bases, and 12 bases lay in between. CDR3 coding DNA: TGTGCCAGCAGTTACCCGCGTTTGGAAGAGACCCAGTACTTC. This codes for CASSYPRLEETQYF.